Listed here are 26 T cell receptor beta chains from one sample, sequenced in a study of cytomegalovirus exposure and HLA in healthy donors. Measured with immunoSEQ multiplex PCR; TCRdb has only the in-frame clones, and not every one. This repertoire shows 140,000 or so clones, roughly nine tenths found once; its top ten account for roughly 9.2%. Material for sequencing was PBMCs. All receptors come from a woman aged 18-35 years in good health and CMV-seropositive.

The V gene is TRBV5-1, the J gene TRBJ1-3; 10 positions match TRBD1. The V gene end was trimmed by 4 bases and the J gene end by 0 bases; junction bases not matched to a gene: 1. CDR1 is SGHRS and CDR2 is YFSETQ in the germline V gene. This CDR3 has 15 residues. In DNA form, the CDR3 reads TGCGCCAGCAGCCGGACAGGGGGCTCTGGAAACACCATATATTTT. Amino acid sequence: CASSRTGGSGNTIYF.

This clone came up a few times. V and J are TRBV7-9 and TRBJ1-3; D call uncertain. Trimming pared 1 base from V and 0 bases from J, leaving 7 bases between. CDR3 size: 15 residues. From germline, CDR1 is SEHNR and CDR2 FQNEAQ (reference sequence). The CDR3 DNA reads as TGTGCCAGCAGCTTAGGCGGGTACTCTGGAAACACCATATATTTT. This sequence encodes CASSLGGYSGNTIYF.

The chain links TRBV6-6 to TRBJ1-1, with D tentatively TRBD1 (5 bases). The CDR3 consists of 15 residues. Trimming removed 9 bases from V and 0 bases from J, with 17 bases in between. CDR1 MNHNY and CDR2 SVGAGI come from the germline V gene (reference sequence). The CDR3 bases are TGTGCCAGTGTGGGGCCTCTGAGGTTGAACACTGAAGCTTTCTTT. It encodes CASVGPLRLNTEAFF.

The rearrangement uses TRBV7-6 and TRBJ1-3; TRBD1 aligns across 8 bases. Germline V CDR1 and CDR2: SGHVS, FNYEAQ. V was pared by 3 bases and J by 2 bases, with 3 bases of the junction left unmatched. The CDR3 has 15 amino acids. The DNA for the CDR3 is TGTGCCAGCAGCTTGAAGGACAGGGCTGGAAACACCATATATTTT. The encoded protein is CASSLKDRAGNTIYF.

The rearrangement joins TRBV27 to TRBJ2-2, with a weak D call TRBD1 (5 bases). The CDR3 runs 18 residues. Trimming took off 5 bases at V and 5 bases at J, with 24 bases between the two ends. Germline V gene data show CDR1 as MNHEY and CDR2 as SMNVEV (reference sequence). CDR3: CASSPRAGKQSRTGELFF. The CDR3 nucleotides are TGTGCCAGCAGTCCCCGGGCAGGGAAGCAGAGTAGGACCGGGGAGCTGTTTTTT.

V is TRBV15 and J is TRBJ2-5, with D tentatively TRBD2 (7 bases). CDR3 length equals 16 residues. V lost 0 bases, J lost 6 bases, and 17 bases lay in between. The germline gives CDR1 LNHNV, CDR2 YYDKDF (reference sequence). The CDR3 here is CATSRDLGAGAQTQYF. As DNA, the CDR3 is TGTGCCACCAGCAGAGATCTGGGCGCGGGGGCCCAGACCCAGTACTTC.

This chain connects TRBV28 to TRBJ1-5; TRBD1 matches 8 bases. The CDR3 has 16 amino acids. V was pared by 2 bases and J by 6 bases, with 9 bases of the junction left unmatched. The germline V gene has CDR1 MDHEN and CDR2 SYDVKM. The CDR3 loop is CASSLPDRAMGQPQHF. In DNA, the CDR3 is TGTGCCAGCAGTTTACCGGACAGGGCGATGGGTCAGCCCCAGCATTTT.

The rearrangement joins TRBV6-6 to TRBJ1-6; D gene uncertain. Germline CDR1 is MNHNY and CDR2 is SVGAGI (reference sequence). The CDR3 is made up of 16 amino acids. Trimming removed 0 bases at V and 3 bases at J, with 9 bases between. Written as DNA, the CDR3 is TGTGCCAGCAGTTACTCGAGACCAGGCTATAATTCACCCCTCCACTTT. It codes for CASSYSRPGYNSPLHF.

The CDR3 spells CASSARLAGGSDTQYF. DNA for the CDR3: TGTGCCAGCAGCGCAAGACTAGCGGGGGGCTCAGATACGCAGTATTTT. The rearrangement links TRBV5-4 to TRBJ2-3, with 13 bases that match TRBD2. Germline-derived CDR1 and CDR2 are SGHNT and YYREEE (reference sequence). V lost 4 bases, J lost 4 bases, and 6 bases stayed unmatched. The CDR3 is 16 residues long.

The chain recombines TRBV7-2 with TRBJ2-3; the match to TRBD2 covers 11 bases. J gave up 3 bases and V 5 bases, and 7 bases lay outside the gene matches. Germline values: CDR1 SGHTA, CDR2 FQGNSA. The CDR3 covers 16 residues. In DNA form, the CDR3 reads TGTGCCAGCAGCCAGGCCGGGACTAGCGGAACAGATACGCAGTATTTT. It is translated as CASSQAGTSGTDTQYF.

Many counts were recorded for this clone. The CDR3 DNA sequence: TGTGCCAGCAGTCGTCCGGCCCAGGCGTACACCTTC. Translating gives CASSRPAQAYTF. This chain connects TRBV6-5 to TRBJ1-2; D remains unclear. The CDR3 runs to 12 residues. Germline V gene data show CDR1 as MNHEY and CDR2 as SVGAGI. With 5 bases removed from V and 11 bases from J, the gap between germline ends came to 15 bases.

This clone has a handful of counts. This chain joins TRBV4-1 and TRBJ1-3; TRBD1 matches 8 bases. Germline values: CDR1 MGHRA, CDR2 YSYEKL. V gave up 0 bases and J gave up 0 bases; unmatched junction bases: 4. The CDR3 contains 17 residues. Here the CDR3 reads CASSQDDRGGSGNTIYF. The CDR3 DNA follows: TGCGCCAGCAGCCAAGACGACAGGGGTGGCTCTGGAAACACCATATATTTT.

The J gene is TRBJ2-7, the V gene TRBV11-2; 9 bases are shared with TRBD2. With 0 bases clipped from V and 4 bases from J, the junction kept 13 bases outside the gene matches. Germline values: CDR1 SGHAT, CDR2 FQNNGV. The CDR3 runs 18 residues. The CDR3 DNA follows: TGTGCCAGCAGCTTAGAGCCAGCGGGGGGCCTACCAACTTACGAGCAGTACTTC. Protein product: CASSLEPAGGLPTYEQYF.

The chain combines TRBV5-6 with TRBJ1-5; D gene ambiguous. Germline V gene data show CDR1 as SGHDT and CDR2 as YYEEEE. There are 13 residues in the CDR3. V dropped 2 bases and J dropped 5 bases, with 8 bases sitting between them. Here the CDR3 reads CASSLYGDQPQHF. The CDR3, as DNA: TGTGCCAGCAGCTTATACGGGGATCAGCCCCAGCATTTT. The full variable domain, its missing parts supplied by reference TRBV5-6 and TRBJ1-5, is DAGVTQSPTHLIKTRGQQVTLRCSPKSGHDTVSWYQQALGQGPQFIFQYYEEEERQRGNFPDRFSGHQFPNYSSELNVNALLLGDSALYLCASSLYGDQPQHFGDGTRLSIL.

CDR3: CASSYGGTEAFF. The CDR3 DNA follows: TGTGCCAGCAGCTACGGAGGGACTGAAGCTTTCTTT. The chain joins TRBV11-3 to TRBJ1-1, with D unresolved. The germline V gene encodes CDR1 SGHNT and CDR2 YENEEA. V dropped 4 bases and J dropped 5 bases, with 8 bases sitting between them. The CDR3 runs 12 residues.

V is TRBV28 and J is TRBJ1-5; 7 bases align to TRBD1. J gave up 7 bases and V 3 bases, and 3 bases lay outside the gene matches. The CDR3 covers 13 residues. CDR1 and CDR2 from the germline V gene are MDHEN and SYDVKM. The CDR3 here is CASSFQGVQPQHF. CDR3 bases: TGTGCCAGCAGTTTTCAGGGGGTACAGCCCCAGCATTTT.

This clone was counted a few times. V and J are TRBV27 and TRBJ1-5; 7 bases match TRBD1. Trimming at V came to 5 bases and at J to 5 bases, leaving 6 bases not matched to a gene. There are 14 residues in the CDR3. The germline CDR1 and CDR2 sequences are MNHEY and SMNVEV (reference sequence). The CDR3 coding sequence is TGTGCCAGCAGTGGTGGGACAGAGTATCAGCCCCAGCATTTT. Protein product: CASSGGTEYQPQHF.

There are a few counts of this clone. The V and J genes are TRBV6-5 and TRBJ2-7; D is perhaps TRBD2 (6 bases). Per germline, CDR1 MNHEY and CDR2 SVGAGI. The CDR3 loop spans 15 amino acids. Trimming removed 5 bases from V and 2 bases from J, with 16 bases in between. The CDR3 reads CASSPLRGTTYEQYF. CDR3 sequence (DNA): TGTGCCAGCAGTCCCCTGCGGGGAACAACCTACGAGCAGTACTTC.

This sequence joins TRBV7-9 and TRBJ2-3; TRBD2 aligns across 12 bases. From germline, CDR1 is SEHNR and CDR2 FQNEAQ (reference sequence). Losses at the gene ends were 4 bases for V and 5 bases for J; bases not matched to a gene: 13. The CDR3 consists of 18 residues. The CDR3 DNA follows: TGTGCCAGCAGCTCAGCTAGCGGGGGGGACCCGATGGGAGATACGCAGTATTTT. Amino acids: CASSSASGGDPMGDTQYF.

J is TRBJ2-6 and V is TRBV30, with 9 bases lining up with TRBD1. V lost 7 bases, J lost 0 bases, and 4 bases stayed unmatched. Germline V gives CDR1 GTSNPN, CDR2 SVGIG (reference sequence). CDR3 length equals 15 residues. CDR3 DNA: TGTGCCTCAGGACAGGGGTACTCTGGGGCCAACGTCCTGACTTTC. Protein product: CASGQGYSGANVLTF.

The chain has TRBV5-1 and TRBJ1-5, with a weak D call TRBD1 (6 bases). V lost 4 bases and J 5 bases, leaving 13 bases between the germline ends. Germline V gene lookup returns CDR1 SGHRS and CDR2 YFSETQ. The CDR3 has 14 amino acids. CDR3 region: CASSPDRSDQPQHF. CDR3 in DNA: TGCGCCAGCAGCCCCGACAGGTCCGATCAGCCCCAGCATTTT.

This chain connects TRBV5-6 to TRBJ2-7; unclear D gene. Per germline, CDR1 SGHDT and CDR2 YYEEEE. Trimming shortened V by 0 bases and J by 2 bases, and 12 bases separated the two germline ends. The CDR3 consists of 15 residues. In nucleotides, the CDR3 is TGTGCCAGCAGCTTGGGAGTGACGGAGCCCTACGAGCAGTACTTC. Its translation: CASSLGVTEPYEQYF.

The chain uses TRBV9 and TRBJ2-5, with 12 positions matching TRBD1. Germline assignment: CDR1 SGDLS and CDR2 YYNGEE. J lost 12 bases, V lost 0 bases, and 9 bases had no gene match. The CDR3 has 15 amino acids. CDR3 in amino acids: CASSVEGDRGRIKYF. CDR3 coding DNA: TGTGCCAGCAGCGTAGAGGGGGACAGGGGGCGGATAAAGTACTTC.

This chain links TRBV9 with TRBJ2-5; the match to TRBD1 covers 10 bases. Germline lookup yields CDR1 SGDLS and CDR2 YYNGEE. This CDR3 spans 14 amino acids. Trimming at V came to 3 bases and at J to 4 bases, leaving 3 bases not matched to a gene. For the CDR3, the DNA is TGTGCCAGCAGCGCCGGGGACAGGGGAGAGACCCAGTACTTC. Amino acid sequence: CASSAGDRGETQYF.

This sequence joins TRBV7-9 and TRBJ2-7; 7 bases agree with TRBD1. Trimming removed 6 bases from V and 5 bases from J; junction bases left unmatched: 4. Per germline, CDR1 SEHNR and CDR2 FQNEAQ (reference sequence). This CDR3 is 12 amino acids long. CDR3 in amino acids: CASRSGTDEQYF. CDR3 nucleotides: TGTGCCAGCAGATCCGGGACAGACGAGCAGTACTTC.

The chain joins TRBV10-1 to TRBJ2-3; the match to TRBD1 covers 10 bases. Germline CDR1 is WNHNN and CDR2 is SYGVQD (reference sequence). This CDR3 spans 14 amino acids. The trim removed 6 bases at V and 5 bases at J, leaving 5 bases unmatched. CDR3: CASSDRGQVDTQYF. For the CDR3, the DNA is TGCGCCAGCAGCGACAGGGGGCAGGTAGATACGCAGTATTTT.